This TCR beta chain emerged from a study of blood T cell repertoires in COVID-19. Germline CDR1 reads MNHEY; CDR2 reads SVGAGI. V was cut by 1 base and J by 1 base, with 10 bases left in between. CDR3 length equals 15 residues. TCRdb's table, derived via immunoSEQ multiplex PCR, lists solely in-frame clones and lacks some. The sample holds around 100,000 clones; about 85% are singletons and the top ten take 2.1%. The chain links TRBV6-5 to TRBJ1-1, with D uncertain. The TCR sequence derives from a human donor in a cohort sampled during active COVID-19. The sample comprised peripheral blood. The CDR3 DNA reads TGTGCCAGCAGTTACTGGGTGGGCCAGAACACTGAAGCTTTCTTT. This sequence encodes CASSYWVGQNTEAFF.